The next 31 T cell receptor beta chains were all read from a single sample in a study of blood T cell repertoires in COVID-19. TCRdb's table, derived via immunoSEQ multiplex PCR, lists solely in-frame clones and lacks some. Altogether roughly 65,000 clones are present, 81% being singletons, with the ten largest covering 15% to 17%. Sample: peripheral blood. Receptors originate from an elderly man with acute or convalescent COVID-19.

In this sample, this clone turned up a few times. This sequence joins TRBV6-6 and TRBJ2-1; maybe TRBD2 (6 bases). V was trimmed by 7 bases and J by 4 bases, leaving 14 bases between them. Germline loops: CDR1 MNHNY, CDR2 SVGAGI (reference sequence). The CDR3 is 14 residues long. The CDR3 DNA is TGTGCCAGCAACCTCGCGGGGCCTTACAATGAGCAGTTCTTC. Amino acids: CASNLAGPYNEQFF.

The rearrangement links TRBV7-2 to TRBJ2-1, with a tentative D call TRBD2 (6 bases). The CDR3 covers 17 residues. The V and J ends lost 4 bases and 8 bases respectively, with 24 bases between them. CDR1 and CDR2 from the germline V gene are SGHTA and FQGNSA. CDR3 sequence: CASSSNFPTREWDEQFF. As DNA, the CDR3 is TGTGCCAGCAGCTCAAATTTCCCCACACGGGAGTGGGATGAGCAGTTCTTC.

V gene TRBV27 combines with J gene TRBJ1-6; possible D gene TRBD1, 6 bases. CDR1 is MNHEY and CDR2 is SMNVEV in the germline V gene (reference sequence). CDR3 length: 14 amino acids. The germline V and J ends were trimmed by 5 bases and 10 bases, with 15 bases remaining between them. This CDR3 reads CASSKLQGSSPLHF. CDR3 sequence (DNA): TGTGCCAGCAGTAAATTACAGGGCAGCTCACCCCTCCACTTT.

The chain combines TRBV6-5 with TRBJ1-1; no firm D call. CDR3 length equals 14 residues. V lost 6 bases and J 0 bases, leaving 11 bases between the germline ends. Germline V gene sequence: CDR1 MNHEY, CDR2 SVGAGI. In DNA, the CDR3 is TGTGCCAGCAGGAGGGCAGCTATGAACACTGAAGCTTTCTTT. This sequence encodes CASRRAAMNTEAFF.

This clone turned up a few times. The chain recombines TRBV6-2 or TRBV6-3 with TRBJ1-6; D uncertain. Germline CDR1 and CDR2: MNHEY and SVGEGT. Trimming took 2 bases from V and 5 from J, leaving 7 bases between them. The CDR3 consists of 14 residues. In nucleotides, the CDR3 is TGTGCCAGCAGTTACGCCGTAGATAATTCACCCCTCCACTTT. It codes for CASSYAVDNSPLHF.

CDR3 region: CASSLESRETQYF. The CDR3 region has the DNA TGTGCCAGCAGCTTAGAGTCTAGGGAGACCCAGTACTTC. V gene TRBV7-2 combines with J gene TRBJ2-5, with D hard to call. The V gene lost 1 base and the J gene lost 5 bases, with 8 bases spanning the gap. Per the germline V gene, CDR1 is SGHTA and CDR2 is FQGNSA. CDR3 size: 13 residues.

The chain joins TRBV11-2 to TRBJ2-5; D perhaps matches TRBD1 (6 bases). The CDR3 has 16 amino acids. V lost 6 bases and J 5 bases, leaving 22 bases between the germline ends. CDR1 and CDR2 from the germline V gene are SGHAT and FQNNGV. The DNA for the CDR3 is TGTGCCAGCAGAACCCCGGGACACACAGCCGGTGAGACCCAGTACTTC. This gives the protein CASRTPGHTAGETQYF.

The chain has TRBV7-9 and TRBJ1-3; TRBD1 might be the D (5 bases). CDR1 and CDR2 (germline): SEHNR, FQNEAQ (reference sequence). This CDR3 has 14 amino acids. The ends were cut back, 0 bases at V and 4 bases at J, with 7 bases in the middle. The CDR3 DNA reads as TGTGCCAGCAGCTTAGCTGGGGCAGGAAACACCATATATTTT. Amino acid sequence: CASSLAGAGNTIYF.

V usage is TRBV24-1 and J usage is TRBJ2-5; TRBD1 matches 8 bases. Per the germline V gene, CDR1 is KGHDR and CDR2 is SFDVKD. V gave up 4 bases and J gave up 2 bases; unmatched junction bases: 8. This CDR3 is 16 amino acids long. CDR3 protein: CATSDLGQGGQETQYF. CDR3 DNA sequence: TGTGCCACCAGTGACCTTGGACAGGGCGGGCAAGAGACCCAGTACTTC.

The chain recombines TRBV27 with TRBJ2-7; D ambiguous. This CDR3 contains 13 residues. Trimming removed 6 bases at V and 5 bases at J, with 14 bases between. CDR1 is MNHEY, CDR2 SMNVEV, per germline (reference sequence). DNA for the CDR3: TGTGCCAGCAGAACGAGGAGCATACACGAGCAGTACTTC. This gives the protein CASRTRSIHEQYF.

This clone was seen only a few times. The rearrangement uses TRBV5-4 and TRBJ1-3, with a weak D call TRBD1 (6 bases). This CDR3 comprises 15 residues. Trimming removed 1 base from V and 4 bases from J, with 12 bases in between. Germline V gene sequence: CDR1 SGHNT, CDR2 YYREEE (reference sequence). Here the CDR3 reads CASSLSRGDGNTIYF. CDR3 DNA: TGTGCCAGCAGCTTGAGCAGGGGTGACGGAAACACCATATATTTT.

The V gene is TRBV10-3, the J gene TRBJ1-5, with 8 bases that match TRBD1. The V gene's germline CDR1 is ENHRY and CDR2 SYGVKD. The CDR3 has 15 residues. Trimming removed 0 bases from V and 9 bases from J; junction bases left unmatched: 7. CDR3 region: CAISESGRGHGPQHF. In DNA form, the CDR3 reads TGTGCCATCAGTGAGTCTGGCAGGGGGCATGGGCCCCAGCATTTT.

This clone was seen just once. Here the CDR3 DNA reads TGTGCCAGCAGCCGTGACAGCTTAAGCTATGGCTACACCTTC. Its protein product is CASSRDSLSYGYTF. V gene TRBV7-9 combines with J gene TRBJ1-2; tentative D call: TRBD1 (5 bases). CDR1 and CDR2 from the germline V gene are SEHNR and FQNEAQ (reference sequence). There are 14 residues in the CDR3. The V gene lost 5 bases and the J gene lost 4 bases, with 14 bases spanning the gap.

The chain combines TRBV6-6 with TRBJ2-7, with 9 bases that match TRBD2. Germline trimming cut 2 bases from V and 2 bases from J; bases unmatched to any gene: 7. This CDR3 has 16 residues. Germline loops: CDR1 MNHNY, CDR2 SVGAGI (reference sequence). CDR3 amino acids: CASSYTFSGGTYEQYF. The CDR3 DNA follows: TGTGCCAGCAGTTACACATTTAGCGGGGGCACCTACGAGCAGTACTTC.

J is TRBJ2-7 and V is TRBV6-5; the D is unclear. This CDR3 contains 13 residues. Germline CDR1 and CDR2: MNHEY and SVGAGI. Between the trimmed V and J ends, which lost 2 bases and 1 base, there was a span of 6 bases. The CDR3 here is CASSYTASYEQYF. The CDR3 DNA reads as TGTGCCAGCAGTTACACAGCTTCCTACGAGCAGTACTTC.

This chain uses TRBV19 with TRBJ2-6; 9 positions match TRBD1. Trimming cost V 7 bases and J 1 base; bases outside gene matches: 5. The CDR3 spans 16 residues. Looked up from germline, CDR1 is LNHDA and CDR2 is SQIVND (reference sequence). Here the CDR3 reads CASTGTGRSGANVLTF. CDR3 bases: TGTGCCAGTACCGGGACAGGGAGATCTGGGGCCAACGTCCTGACTTTC.

This chain connects TRBV7-2 to TRBJ2-7; D not certain. Trimming shortened V by 5 bases and J by 2 bases, and 16 bases separated the two germline ends. The CDR3 is 15 amino acids. Germline CDR1 SGHTA, CDR2 FQGNSA. The CDR3 spells CASSTLGAAAYEQYF. The CDR3 DNA reads TGTGCCAGCAGCACCTTGGGTGCGGCAGCCTACGAGCAGTACTTC. The entire variable domain, with the rest obtained from reference TRBV7-2 and TRBJ2-7, is as follows: GAGVSQSPSNKVTEKGKDVELRCDPISGHTALYWYRQSLGQGLEFLIYFQGNSAPDKSGLPSDRFSAERTGGSVSTLTIQRTQQEDSAVYLCASSTLGAAAYEQYFGPGTRLTVT.

The gene calls are TRBV29-1 and TRBJ2-7; D is possibly TRBD2 (6 bases). The CDR3 runs to 13 residues. Trimming removed 3 bases at V and 3 bases at J, with 12 bases between. CDR1 is SQVTM, CDR2 ANQGSEA, per germline. CDR3 coding DNA: TGCAGCGTTGACAGGGACGGGGGCTACGAGCAGTACTTC. Encoded protein: CSVDRDGGYEQYF.

The chain employs TRBV11-2 and TRBJ2-3; 7 bases are shared with TRBD1. With V trimmed by 5 bases and J by 3 bases, 14 bases remained unmatched. This CDR3 is built from 17 residues. Germline assignment: CDR1 SGHAT and CDR2 FQNNGV. The CDR3 region is CASSPILTGWKTDTQYF. The DNA for the CDR3 is TGTGCCAGCAGCCCGATTCTGACAGGGTGGAAGACAGATACGCAGTATTTT.

The V and J genes are TRBV3-1 (or the pseudogene TRBV3-2) and TRBJ1-1; TRBD1 agrees at 7 bases. The V gene's germline CDR1 is LGHDT and CDR2 YNNKEL (reference sequence). V trimming: 1 base; J trimming: 1 base; junction bases outside the gene matches: 0. The CDR3 is 14 residues long. CDR3 residues: CASSQGTGNTEAFF. The CDR3 DNA is TGTGCCAGCAGCCAAGGGACAGGGAACACTGAAGCTTTCTTT.

The chain is built from TRBV27 and TRBJ2-7; TRBD2 matches 7 bases. CDR1 MNHEY and CDR2 SMNVEV come from the germline V gene (reference sequence). Trimming took 5 bases from V and 2 from J; bases not matched to a gene: 9. CDR3 length: 15 residues. The CDR3 coding sequence is TGTGCCAGCAGTCCGTACTCCGGGGGGACCTACGAGCAGTACTTC. Its protein product is CASSPYSGGTYEQYF.

The CDR3 DNA reads as TGTGCCAGCAGCAACGGACAGGGGGGCAATGAGCAGTTCTTC. This sequence encodes CASSNGQGGNEQFF. The chain uses TRBV11-3 and TRBJ2-1; TRBD1 matches at 10 bases. Looked up from germline, CDR1 is SGHNT and CDR2 is YENEEA. V gave up 5 bases and J gave up 6 bases; unmatched junction bases: 4. This CDR3 region has 14 residues.

The chain has TRBV27 and TRBJ2-2, with 7 bases lining up with TRBD1. The germline CDR1 and CDR2 sequences are MNHEY and SMNVEV (reference sequence). This CDR3 has 16 amino acids. V was pared by 4 bases and J by 3 bases, with 8 bases of the junction left unmatched. The CDR3 DNA is TGTGCCAGCAGTTCGACAGGGCTCAGGTACACCGGGGAGCTGTTTTTT. Protein sequence: CASSSTGLRYTGELFF.

The V call is TRBV28, the J call TRBJ2-7, with D perhaps TRBD1 (6 bases). V lost 9 bases to trimming and J lost 2 bases, with 17 bases between them. CDR3 size: 14 residues. CDR1 is MDHEN, CDR2 SYDVKM, per germline. The CDR3 sequence: CASMSTGSTYEQYF. For the CDR3, the DNA is TGTGCCAGTATGAGTACAGGGTCCACCTACGAGCAGTACTTC.

This chain joins TRBV5-1 and TRBJ2-1; no clear D gene. CDR1 and CDR2 (germline): SGHRS, YFSETQ. Trimming left V 1 base short and J 5 bases short, with 7 bases between. The CDR3 extends over 13 amino acids. In DNA form, the CDR3 reads TGCGCCAGCAGCTTGAGTCAGAACAATGAGCAGTTCTTC. This codes for CASSLSQNNEQFF.

This chain joins TRBV28 and TRBJ1-2; D not certain. Germline V CDR1 and CDR2: MDHEN, SYDVKM. The CDR3 runs 12 residues. V was pared by 1 base and J by 9 bases, with 9 bases between. As DNA, the CDR3 is TGTGCCAGCAGTTTATTCCCCCAAAGCTACACCTTC. Its protein product is CASSLFPQSYTF.

V usage is TRBV19 and J usage is TRBJ1-1; a possible D gene is TRBD1 (6 bases). Trimming took off 3 bases at V and 1 base at J, with 9 bases between the two ends. Germline V gene data show CDR1 as LNHDA and CDR2 as SQIVND (reference sequence). This CDR3 has 14 amino acids. The CDR3 sequence is CASSIWGQNTEAFF. The CDR3 DNA follows: TGTGCCAGTAGTATCTGGGGACAGAACACTGAAGCTTTCTTT. The full variable domain, with the rest looked up from reference TRBV19 and TRBJ1-1, is DGGITQSPKYLFRKEGQNVTLSCEQNLNHDAMYWYRQDPGQGLRLIYYSQIVNDFQKGDIAEGYSVSREKKESFPLTVTSAQKNPTAFYLCASSIWGQNTEAFFGQGTRLTVV.

This rearrangement joins TRBV5-6 to TRBJ2-7; TRBD1 agrees at 9 bases. This CDR3 region has 15 residues. Germline CDR1 reads SGHDT; CDR2 reads YYEEEE. V shed 2 bases, J shed 5 bases, and the junction held 8 bases outside the gene matches. The DNA of the CDR3 is TGTGCCAGCAGCTTCCCGGGACAGGGAATCCACGAGCAGTACTTC. This translates into CASSFPGQGIHEQYF. The full variable domain, rest sourced from reference TRBV5-6 and TRBJ2-7, is DAGVTQSPTHLIKTRGQQVTLRCSPKSGHDTVSWYQQALGQGPQFIFQYYEEEERQRGNFPDRFSGHQFPNYSSELNVNALLLGDSALYLCASSFPGQGIHEQYFGPGTRLTVT.

The genes are TRBV11-1 and TRBJ1-1; D not resolved. From germline, CDR1 is SGHAT and CDR2 FQDESV (reference sequence). With 4 bases removed from V and 10 bases from J, the gap between germline ends came to 16 bases. The CDR3 runs to 13 residues. CDR3 protein: CASSSAVGLRAFF. For the CDR3, the DNA is TGTGCCAGCAGCTCGGCAGTGGGCCTCAGAGCTTTCTTT.

This chain links TRBV6-5 with TRBJ1-2; TRBD1 might be the D (6 bases). Trimming removed 2 bases from V and 5 bases from J, with 12 bases in between. The length of the CDR3 is 14 residues. Germline V lookup: CDR1 MNHEY, CDR2 SVGAGI. The CDR3: CASSYGRQAYGYTF. The DNA of the CDR3 is TGTGCCAGCAGTTACGGCCGACAGGCATATGGCTACACCTTC.

The chain has TRBV10-3 and TRBJ2-5; tentatively, D is TRBD1 (6 bases). CDR1 ENHRY and CDR2 SYGVKD come from the germline V gene. The CDR3 extends over 14 amino acids. V was trimmed by 5 bases and J by 3 bases, leaving 13 bases between them. The CDR3 reads CAISLQGIEETQYF. As DNA, the CDR3 is TGTGCCATCAGTCTACAGGGTATCGAAGAGACCCAGTACTTC.